Listed here are 2 T cell receptor beta chains from one sample, sequenced in a study of T cell responses to AZD1222 COVID-19 vaccine. Produced via immunoSEQ multiplex PCR; TCRdb's table is partial and in-frame only. The sample has 140,000 or so clones, 75% to 95% seen once. Material: peripheral blood, obtained 28 days after the second dose of the MenACWY control vaccine. The receptors shown here come from an adult who received the MenACWY meningococcal vaccine as a control.

J is TRBJ2-2 and V is TRBV5-1, with D uncertain. Trimming shortened V by 1 base and J by 0 bases, and 4 bases separated the two germline ends. CDR1 SGHRS and CDR2 YFSETQ come from the germline V gene. The CDR3 has 14 amino acids. The CDR3 nucleotides are TGCGCCAGCAGCTTGACAGCGAACACCGGGGAGCTGTTTTTT. This encodes CASSLTANTGELFF. Supplemented by reference TRBV5-1 and TRBJ2-2, the full variable domain reads KAGVTQTPRYLIKTRGQQVTLSCSPISGHRSVSWYQQTPGQGLQFLFEYFSETQRNKGNFPGRFSGRQFSNSRSEMNVSTLELGDSALYLCASSLTANTGELFFGEGSRLTVL.

The chain employs TRBV7-2 and TRBJ2-5; D gene unclear. V dropped 1 base and J dropped 0 bases, with 12 bases sitting between them. The CDR3 is 16 residues long. In germline, CDR1 is SGHTA, CDR2 FQGNSA. The CDR3 sequence is CASSLGVGLDQETQYF. For the CDR3, the DNA is TGTGCCAGCAGCTTAGGTGTGGGTCTTGACCAAGAGACCCAGTACTTC.